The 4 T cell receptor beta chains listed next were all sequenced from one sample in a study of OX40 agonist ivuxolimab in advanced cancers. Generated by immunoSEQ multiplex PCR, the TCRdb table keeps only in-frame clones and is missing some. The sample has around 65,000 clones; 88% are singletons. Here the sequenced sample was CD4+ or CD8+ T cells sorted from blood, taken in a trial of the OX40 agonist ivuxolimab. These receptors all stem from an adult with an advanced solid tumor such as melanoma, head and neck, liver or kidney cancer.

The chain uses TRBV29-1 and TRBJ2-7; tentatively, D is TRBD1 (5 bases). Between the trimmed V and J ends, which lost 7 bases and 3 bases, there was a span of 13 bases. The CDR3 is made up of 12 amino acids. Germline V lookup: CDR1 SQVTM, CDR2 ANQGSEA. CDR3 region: CSGRTIGYEQYF. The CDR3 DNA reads TGCAGCGGACGGACAATTGGCTACGAGCAGTACTTC.

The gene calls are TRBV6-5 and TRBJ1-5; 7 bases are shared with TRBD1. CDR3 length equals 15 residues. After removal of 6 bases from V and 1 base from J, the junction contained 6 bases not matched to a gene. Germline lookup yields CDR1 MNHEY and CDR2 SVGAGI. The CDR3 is CASRGNRGSNQPQHF. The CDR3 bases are TGTGCCAGCAGGGGCAACAGGGGCAGCAATCAGCCCCAGCATTTT.

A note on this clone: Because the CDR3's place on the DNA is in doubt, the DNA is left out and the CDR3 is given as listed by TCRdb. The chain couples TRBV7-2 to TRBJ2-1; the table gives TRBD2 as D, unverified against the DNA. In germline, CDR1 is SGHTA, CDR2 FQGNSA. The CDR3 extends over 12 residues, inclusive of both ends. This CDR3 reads CASSLDVGEGIF.

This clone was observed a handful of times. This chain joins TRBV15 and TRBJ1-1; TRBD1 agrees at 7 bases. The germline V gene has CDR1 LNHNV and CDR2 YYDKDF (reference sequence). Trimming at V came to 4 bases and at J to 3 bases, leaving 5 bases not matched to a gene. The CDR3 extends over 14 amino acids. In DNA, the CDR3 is TGTGCCACCAGCAAGGGACAGTCTTACACTGAAGCTTTCTTT. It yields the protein CATSKGQSYTEAFF.